Listed below are T cell receptor beta chains from one sample, sequenced in a study of T cells in Graves' hyperthyroidism and ophthalmopathy. In TCRdb, the multiplex PCR reads were re-called with MiXCR into one record per CDR3 protein. The sample contains around 700,000 distinct CDR3 sequences, about 19% of which appear only once. The sequenced sample consisted of blood. The receptors originated from a woman aged 45-60 years with Graves' hyperthyroidism that later progressed to Graves' ophthalmopathy. Each CDR3 is given with its conserved first and last residue. The D gene is left open where the match is weak. Clone size is not always given. Where it is, it says once, few, many or a class for expanded clones.

clone_size,d_call,cdr3_length,j_call,v_call,cdr3_aa,cdr3_nt
many,TRBD2,15,TRBJ2-5,TRBV12-3/TRBV12-4,CASSWASGGGETQYF,TGTGCCAGCAGTTGGGCTAGCGGGGGGGGAGAGACCCAGTACTTC
many,TRBD2,15,TRBJ2-3,TRBV12-3/TRBV12-4,CASRGLAGDEGTQYF,TGTGCCAGCAGGGGACTAGCGGGGGACGAAGGTACGCAGTATTTT
.,.,13,TRBJ2-2,TRBV5-1,CASSIDWPGELFF,TGCGCCAGCAGCATCGACTGGCCCGGGGAGCTGTTTTTT
.,.,19,TRBJ2-4,TRBV9,CASSVEAANGHLAKNIQYF,TGTGCCAGCAGCGTAGAGGCCGCAAACGGACACTTAGCCAAAAACATTCAGTACTTC
few,.,15,TRBJ1-5,TRBV4-1,CASSHGLRGDQPQHF,TGCGCCAGCAGCCACGGGCTCCGGGGTGATCAGCCCCAGCATTTT
few,.,11,TRBJ1-2,TRBV20-1,CSAGGFYGYTF,TGCAGTGCGGGCGGATTCTATGGCTACACCTTC
many,.,13,TRBJ1-2,TRBV7-9,CAITEGPNYGYTF,TGTGCCATCACAGAGGGTCCTAACTATGGCTACACCTTC
.,.,13,TRBJ2-7,TRBV7-9,CASLRGEHYEQYF,TGTGCCAGCCTTCGCGGGGAACACTACGAGCAGTACTTC
.,.,15,TRBJ2-1,TRBV5-1,CASSNSGTGHNEQFF,TGCGCCAGCAGCAATAGCGGGACAGGACACAATGAGCAGTTCTTC
many,.,16,TRBJ2-1,TRBV7-8,CASSLAWWWSYNEQFF,TGTGCCAGCAGCTTAGCGTGGTGGTGGTCCTACAATGAGCAGTTCTTC
few,TRBD1,13,TRBJ2-1,TRBV19,CASRKDRVAEQFF,TGTGCCAGTAGAAAGGACAGGGTCGCTGAGCAGTTCTTC
many,.,13,TRBJ2-7,TRBV2,CASSLTQVYEQYF,TGTGCCAGCAGCCTAACTCAGGTCTACGAGCAGTACTTC
few,.,15,TRBJ2-7,TRBV4-2,CASSLRSQESYEQYF,TGTGCCAGCAGCCTGCGGTCACAGGAATCCTACGAGCAGTACTTC
.,.,16,TRBJ2-2,TRBV27,CASSFTGPANTGELFF,TGTGCCAGCAGTTTTACGGGGCCTGCGAACACCGGGGAGCTGTTTTTT
.,TRBD2,19,TRBJ2-3,TRBV6-1,CASSIGVSGGLQETDTQYF,TGTGCCAGCAGTATAGGGGTGAGCGGGGGCCTTCAGGAAACAGATACGCAGTATTTT
many,TRBD1,16,TRBJ1-6,TRBV20-1,CSARREQGAGGSPLHF,TGCAGTGCTAGGCGGGAACAGGGGGCCGGAGGGTCACCCCTCCACTTT
few,.,13,TRBJ2-5,TRBV7-9,CASSPRDSETQYF,TGTGCCAGCAGCCCAAGGGACTCAGAGACCCAGTACTTC
many,.,13,TRBJ1-1,TRBV6-5,CASSYGLGREAFF,TGTGCCAGCAGCTACGGATTGGGACGGGAAGCTTTCTTT
.,TRBD1,14,TRBJ2-7,TRBV9,CASSVETGGDEQYF,TGTGCCAGCAGCGTTGAGACAGGGGGGGACGAGCAGTACTTC
.,.,15,TRBJ2-2,TRBV24-1,CATSAAGTPTGELFF,TGTGCCACCAGTGCCGCCGGGACACCCACCGGGGAGCTGTTTTTT
many,.,13,TRBJ2-3,TRBV20-1,CSARVDVRDTQYF,TGCAGTGCTAGAGTGGATGTACGGGATACGCAGTATTTT